The rows below give T cell receptor beta chains drawn from one sample of a study of cytomegalovirus exposure and HLA in healthy donors. Generated by immunoSEQ multiplex PCR, the TCRdb table keeps only in-frame clones and is missing some. The sample yields 85,000 to 100,000 clones, 60% to 85% seen once. The sample consisted of PBMCs. These receptors were collected from a woman in her thirties or forties in good health and CMV-seronegative. Both conserved end residues are part of each CDR3. The order of the fields is V gene, J gene, clone size, D gene, CDR3 DNA, CDR3 protein. The D gene is left open where the match is weak. Clone size is stated in some rows and not others, as once, few, many or a class when expanded.

TRBV19	TRBJ2-2	NA	TRBD2	TGTGCCAGTAGTGACCGACCGGGGGGTACGAACACCGGGGAGCTGTTTTTT	CASSDRPGGTNTGELFF
TRBV5-1	TRBJ2-1	NA	NA	TGCGCCAGCAGCTTGGATTTTCGGGGGGCATCCTACAATGAGCAGTTCTTC	CASSLDFRGASYNEQFF
TRBV20-1	TRBJ1-2	NA	NA	TGCAGTGCTAGATCCAGCTATGGCTACACCTTC	CSARSSYGYTF
TRBV6-1	TRBJ2-1	NA	TRBD1	TGTGCCAGCAGTTCAGGGGGAAGGCAGTTCTTC	CASSSGGRQFF
TRBV10-2	TRBJ1-1	NA	NA	TGCGCCAGCAGGGCAGGGAGGCGGATGAACACTGAAGCTTTCTTT	CASRAGRRMNTEAFF
TRBV18	TRBJ1-4	NA	NA	TGTGCCAGCTCACCAGGGGGGATTGAAAAACTGTTTTTT	CASSPGGIEKLFF
TRBV9	TRBJ2-1	NA	NA	TGTGCCAGCAGCGTAGGTGGGTCTGGGCACAATGAGCAGTTCTTC	CASSVGGSGHNEQFF
TRBV2	TRBJ1-4	NA	NA	TGTGCCAGCACCAGTTTCGAAAACCTGTTTTTT	CASTSFENLFF
TRBV6-5	TRBJ1-1	NA	NA	TGTGCCAGCAGTTACGGGGGGAGCACTGAAGCTTTCTTT	CASSYGGSTEAFF
TRBV19	TRBJ1-5	few	NA	TGTGCCAGTAGTCCTACAGGGAATCAGCCCCAGCATTTT	CASSPTGNQPQHF
TRBV7-8	TRBJ2-6	NA	NA	TGTGCCAGCAGCTTACCTGTGGGGGCAGCTGGGGCCAACGTCCTGACTTTC	CASSLPVGAAGANVLTF
TRBV2	TRBJ2-1	few	TRBD2	TGTGCCAGCAGTCCTGGACTAGCGGGGGTAAGCTCCTACAATGAGCAGTTCTTC	CASSPGLAGVSSYNEQFF
TRBV5-1	TRBJ2-3	once	TRBD1	TGCGCCAGCAGCGTGACAGGGGACACAGATACGCAGTATTTT	CASSVTGDTDTQYF
TRBV7-9	TRBJ1-1	once	NA	TGTGCCAGCAGAACGACAGGCGCAAACACTGAAGCTTTCTTT	CASRTTGANTEAFF
TRBV27	TRBJ1-6	few	TRBD1	TGTGCCAGCAGTTTATCGAGCAACAGGGGCGGACGTAATTCACCCCTCCACTTT	CASSLSSNRGGRNSPLHF
TRBV6-5	TRBJ1-5	NA	NA	TGTGCCAGCAGTGCTGCAGGCAGGGACAATCAGCCCCAGCATTTT	CASSAAGRDNQPQHF
TRBV7-8	TRBJ1-1	NA	NA	TGTGCCAGCAGCTTCGTTAACACTGAAGCTTTCTTT	CASSFVNTEAFF
TRBV7-9	TRBJ1-1	NA	NA	TGTGCCAGCAGCTTAGCCTTAATTTACACTGAAGCTTTCTTT	CASSLALIYTEAFF
TRBV7-9	TRBJ2-1	NA	TRBD2	TGTGCCACGGGACTAGCGGGGCCGAGCTCCTACAATGAGCAGTTCTTC	CATGLAGPSSYNEQFF
TRBV6-6	TRBJ1-1	NA	NA	TGTGCCAGCATCCCTTGGGGGGACACTGAAGCTTTCTTT	CASIPWGDTEAFF
TRBV20-1	TRBJ2-1	NA	NA	TGCAGTGCAGATCTTGACAGTGAGCAGTTCTTC	CSADLDSEQFF
TRBV6-1	TRBJ2-2	NA	TRBD1	TGTGCCAGCAAAGACAGGGCGGCGAACACCGGGGAGCTGTTTTTT	CASKDRAANTGELFF
TRBV4-2	TRBJ1-4	NA	NA	TGTGCCAGCAGCCAAGAGGCTTCAACTAATGAAAAACTGTTTTTT	CASSQEASTNEKLFF
TRBV12-5	TRBJ2-3	NA	TRBD2	TGTGCTAGTGCCGGGACTAGCCGCACAGATACGCAGTATTTT	CASAGTSRTDTQYF
TRBV5-4	TRBJ2-1	NA	NA	TGTGCCAGCACTGGGTACCCCGTATTAAGGAGGGTGGATGTGGATGAGCAGTTCTTC	CASTGYPVLRRVDVDEQFF
TRBV6-6	TRBJ1-1	NA	NA	TGTGCCAGCAGTGGGACTCCGAACACTGAAGCTTTCTTT	CASSGTPNTEAFF
TRBV7-3	TRBJ2-1	NA	NA	TGTGCCAGCAGCCAGATCCCGGGTCAAAGAAATGAGCAGTTCTTC	CASSQIPGQRNEQFF
TRBV4-2	TRBJ2-7	NA	NA	TGTGCCAGCATGCGACCGGGATCCTACGAGCAGTACTTC	CASMRPGSYEQYF
TRBV9	TRBJ2-7	NA	TRBD2	TGTGCCAGCAGCCCCAACGCGGGGGGGACCGGTGAGCAGTACTTC	CASSPNAGGTGEQYF
TRBV7-8	TRBJ2-3	NA	NA	TGTGCCAGCAGCTTAGGGGGGGGCGGCACAGATACGCAGTATTTT	CASSLGGGGTDTQYF
TRBV5-1	TRBJ1-2	NA	NA	TGCGCCAGCAGCTTGCTGTTCGGGACTTCTAACTATGGCTACACCTTC	CASSLLFGTSNYGYTF
TRBV6-6	TRBJ1-1	few	NA	TGTGCCAGCATCTTAGTCGCTGAAGCTTTCTTT	CASILVAEAFF
TRBV25-1	TRBJ2-5	NA	TRBD1	TGTGCCAGCAGTGACACGACAGGGGTAGAAGAGACCCAGTACTTC	CASSDTTGVEETQYF
TRBV18	TRBJ1-1	few	NA	TGTGCCAGCTCACCAGGGAGGAACACTGAAGCTTTCTTT	CASSPGRNTEAFF
TRBV2	TRBJ2-3	NA	TRBD2	TGTGCCAGCAGTGAGGGGACTAGCAGACGCACAGATACGCAGTATTTT	CASSEGTSRRTDTQYF
TRBV4-3	TRBJ2-7	few	NA	TGCGCCAGCAGCCGTTCAGGGATCCACGAGCAGTACTTC	CASSRSGIHEQYF
TRBV7-2	TRBJ1-2	NA	NA	TGTGCCAGCAGCTTAGGCAGAACCAACTATGGCTACACCTTC	CASSLGRTNYGYTF
TRBV11-2	TRBJ1-2	NA	TRBD1	TGTGCCAGCAGCAATTTTTTGGACAGGGGGGATTCCATCTATGGCTACACCTTC	CASSNFLDRGDSIYGYTF
TRBV7-9	TRBJ1-1	NA	NA	TGTGCCAGCAGCTTAGGGACCGGGGACACTGAAGCTTTCTTT	CASSLGTGDTEAFF
TRBV7-2	TRBJ1-5	NA	NA	TGTGCCAGCAGCTTAATTACAGGGAGGGGACAGCCCCAGCATTTT	CASSLITGRGQPQHF
TRBV9	TRBJ2-3	NA	TRBD2	TGTGCCAGCAGCGCAGACGGGGGGTTCAACACAGATACGCAGTATTTT	CASSADGGFNTDTQYF
TRBV9	TRBJ1-1	NA	NA	TGTGCCAGCAGCGCGACGGGGGGGGAAGCTTTCTTT	CASSATGGEAFF
TRBV30	TRBJ1-5	once	NA	TGTGCCTGGAGCGGGCGGGGGGGACAAAATCAGCCCCAGCATTTT	CAWSGRGGQNQPQHF
TRBV9	TRBJ2-5	NA	TRBD2	TGTGCCAGCAGCGTAGGCGGGGGGTTATCAGAGACCCAGTACTTC	CASSVGGGLSETQYF
TRBV7-9	TRBJ1-6	NA	NA	TGTGCCAGCAGCCCGAGGTCGGATTCACCCCTCCACTTT	CASSPRSDSPLHF
TRBV6-5	TRBJ2-7	once	TRBD2	TGTGCCAGCAAGCTGACTAGCGGAAACTACGAGCAGTACTTC	CASKLTSGNYEQYF
TRBV5-6	TRBJ2-1	NA	NA	TGTGCCAGCAGCTTGGGCCGGATCGGGTCCTACAATGAGCAGTTCTTC	CASSLGRIGSYNEQFF
TRBV7-9	TRBJ2-6	medium-sized	TRBD1	TGTGCCAGCAGCCCTACAACAGGGGCTGGGGCCAACGTCCTGACTTTC	CASSPTTGAGANVLTF
TRBV27	TRBJ2-7	NA	NA	TGTGCCAGCAGTGGGTTTCAGGGGTACGAGCAGTACTTC	CASSGFQGYEQYF
TRBV10-3	TRBJ2-2	NA	TRBD2	TGTGCCATCACCTCCCTAGCGGGCACCGGGGAGCTGTTTTTT	CAITSLAGTGELFF
TRBV9	TRBJ1-2	NA	NA	TGTGCCAGCAGCGGGACAGATTCCTTACTCTATGGCTACACCTTC	CASSGTDSLLYGYTF
TRBV5-1	TRBJ2-7	NA	TRBD1	TGCGCCAGCAGCGTATACAGGGGCGAGAACGAGCAGTACTTC	CASSVYRGENEQYF
TRBV2	TRBJ2-3	NA	NA	TGTGCCAGCAGTGCGGGGTCAGTAACAGATACGCAGTATTTT	CASSAGSVTDTQYF
TRBV7-9	TRBJ2-5	NA	TRBD2	TGTGCCAGCAGCTTTGTCCGACCAGCGGGGGAGACCCAGTACTTC	CASSFVRPAGETQYF
TRBV2	TRBJ2-4	NA	TRBD1	TGTGCCAGCAGTGAACGGACAGGAAAAAACATTCAGTACTTC	CASSERTGKNIQYF
TRBV7-2	TRBJ2-5	NA	TRBD2	TGTGCCAGCGACGAAGTGGGCGGGGGGCAAGAGACCCAGTACTTC	CASDEVGGGQETQYF
TRBV19	TRBJ1-5	NA	NA	TGTGCCAGTAGTATAGAACCTGCAGGGGCCATCGGCAATCAGCCCCAGCATTTT	CASSIEPAGAIGNQPQHF
TRBV5-8	TRBJ2-1	NA	TRBD2	TGTGCCAGCAGCTTAAGTATAACTAGCGGGGGCTACAATGAGCAGTTCTTC	CASSLSITSGGYNEQFF
TRBV4-3	TRBJ2-7	once	NA	TGCGCCAGCAGCCGACGGGCAGACTATTACGAGCAGTACTTC	CASSRRADYYEQYF
TRBV5-5	TRBJ1-1	once	TRBD1	TGTGCCAGCAGCCCGGGACAGGGACCTGAAGCTTTCTTT	CASSPGQGPEAFF